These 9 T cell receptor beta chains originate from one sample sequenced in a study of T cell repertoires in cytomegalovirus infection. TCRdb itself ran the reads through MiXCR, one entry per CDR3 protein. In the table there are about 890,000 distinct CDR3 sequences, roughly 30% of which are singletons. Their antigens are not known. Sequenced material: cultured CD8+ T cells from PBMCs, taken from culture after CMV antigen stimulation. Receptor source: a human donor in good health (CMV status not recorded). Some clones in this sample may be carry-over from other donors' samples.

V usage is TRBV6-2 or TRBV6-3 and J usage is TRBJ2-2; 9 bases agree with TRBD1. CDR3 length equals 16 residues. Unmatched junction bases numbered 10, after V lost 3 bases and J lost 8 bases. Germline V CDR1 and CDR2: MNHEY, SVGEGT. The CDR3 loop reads CASSYSQPGQGGELFF. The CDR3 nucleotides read TGTGCCAGCAGTTATTCCCAACCGGGACAGGGAGGGGAGCTGTTTTTT.

The CDR3 DNA sequence: TGTGCCAGCAGTGAAGTCCGACTAGCTAACACCGGGGAGCTGTTTTTT. It yields the protein CASSEVRLANTGELFF. The chain combines TRBV6-1 with TRBJ2-2; 7 bases match TRBD2. The V segment lost 1 base and the J segment 2 bases; nucleotides outside the gene matches: 4. The CDR3 length is 16 residues. Germline CDR1 reads MNHNS; CDR2 reads SASEGT.

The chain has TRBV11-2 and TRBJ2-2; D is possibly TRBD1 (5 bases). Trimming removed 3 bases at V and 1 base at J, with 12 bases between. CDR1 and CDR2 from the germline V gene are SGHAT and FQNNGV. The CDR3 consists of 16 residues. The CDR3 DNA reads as TGTGCCAGCAGCTTGGACACATGGCGGAACACCGGGGAGCTGTTTTTT. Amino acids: CASSLDTWRNTGELFF.

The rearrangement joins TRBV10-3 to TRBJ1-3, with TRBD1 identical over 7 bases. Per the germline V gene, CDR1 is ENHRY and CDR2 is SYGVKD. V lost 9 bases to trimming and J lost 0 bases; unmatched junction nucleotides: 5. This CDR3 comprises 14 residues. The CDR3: CAIQGTDSGNTIYF. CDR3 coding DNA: TGTGCCATACAGGGGACTGACTCTGGAAACACCATATATTTT.

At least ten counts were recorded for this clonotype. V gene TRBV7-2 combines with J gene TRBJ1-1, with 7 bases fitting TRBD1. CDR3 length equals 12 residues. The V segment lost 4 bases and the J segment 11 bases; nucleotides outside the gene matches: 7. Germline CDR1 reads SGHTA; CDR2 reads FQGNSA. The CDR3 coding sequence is TGTGCCAGCAGCTCACTTGACAGGGACGCTTTCTTT. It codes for CASSSLDRDAFF. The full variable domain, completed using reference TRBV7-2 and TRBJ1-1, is GAGVSQSPSNKVTEKGKDVELRCDPISGHTALYWYRQSLGQGLEFLIYFQGNSAPDKSGLPSDRFSAERTGGSVSTLTIQRTQQEDSAVYLCASSSLDRDAFFGQGTRLTVV.

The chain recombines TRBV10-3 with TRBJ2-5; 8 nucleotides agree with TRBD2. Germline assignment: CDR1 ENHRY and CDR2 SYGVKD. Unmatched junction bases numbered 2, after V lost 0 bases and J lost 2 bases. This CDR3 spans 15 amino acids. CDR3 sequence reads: CAISESLAGQETQYF. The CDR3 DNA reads TGTGCCATCAGTGAGTCGTTAGCGGGACAAGAGACCCAGTACTTC.

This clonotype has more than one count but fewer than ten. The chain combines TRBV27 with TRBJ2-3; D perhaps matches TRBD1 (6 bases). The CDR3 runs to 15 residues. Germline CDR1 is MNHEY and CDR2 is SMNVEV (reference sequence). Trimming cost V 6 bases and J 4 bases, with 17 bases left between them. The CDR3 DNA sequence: TGTGCCAGCAGCCAGGACAGTGTTGGGGCAGATACGCAGTATTTT. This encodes CASSQDSVGADTQYF.

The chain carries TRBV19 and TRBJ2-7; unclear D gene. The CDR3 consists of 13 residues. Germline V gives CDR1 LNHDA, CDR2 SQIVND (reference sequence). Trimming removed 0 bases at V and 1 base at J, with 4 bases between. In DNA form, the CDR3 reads TGTGCCAGTAGTATAGATGCGTCCTACGAGCAGTACTTC. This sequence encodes CASSIDASYEQYF. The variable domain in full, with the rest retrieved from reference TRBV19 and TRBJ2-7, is DGGITQSPKYLFRKEGQNVTLSCEQNLNHDAMYWYRQDPGQGLRLIYYSQIVNDFQKGDIAEGYSVSREKKESFPLTVTSAQKNPTAFYLCASSIDASYEQYFGPGTRLTVT.

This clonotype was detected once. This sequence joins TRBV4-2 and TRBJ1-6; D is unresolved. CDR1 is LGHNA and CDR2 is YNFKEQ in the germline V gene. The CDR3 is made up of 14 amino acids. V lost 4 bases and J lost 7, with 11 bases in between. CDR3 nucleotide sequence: TGTGCCAGCAGCCCGATTTCCCAAAATTCACCCCTCCACTTT. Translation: CASSPISQNSPLHF.